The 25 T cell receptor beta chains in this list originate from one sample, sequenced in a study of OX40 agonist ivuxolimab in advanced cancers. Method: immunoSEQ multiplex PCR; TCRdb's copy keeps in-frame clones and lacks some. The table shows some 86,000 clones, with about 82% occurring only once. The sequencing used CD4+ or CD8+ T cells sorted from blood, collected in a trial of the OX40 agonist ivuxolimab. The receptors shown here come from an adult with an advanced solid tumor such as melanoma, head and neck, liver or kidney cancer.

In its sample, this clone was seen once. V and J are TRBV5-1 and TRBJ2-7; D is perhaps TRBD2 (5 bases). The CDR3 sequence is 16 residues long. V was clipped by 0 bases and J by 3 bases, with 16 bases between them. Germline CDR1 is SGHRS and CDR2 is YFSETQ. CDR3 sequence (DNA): TGCGCCAGCAGCTTGGGGGGAACGGACGGACTCTACGAGCAGTACTTC. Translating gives CASSLGGTDGLYEQYF.

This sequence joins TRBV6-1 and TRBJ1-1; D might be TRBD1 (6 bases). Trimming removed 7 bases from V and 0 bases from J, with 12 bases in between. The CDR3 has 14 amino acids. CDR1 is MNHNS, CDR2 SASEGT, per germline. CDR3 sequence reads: CASNQGGLNTEAFF. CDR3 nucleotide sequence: TGTGCCAGCAACCAAGGGGGGTTGAACACTGAAGCTTTCTTT.

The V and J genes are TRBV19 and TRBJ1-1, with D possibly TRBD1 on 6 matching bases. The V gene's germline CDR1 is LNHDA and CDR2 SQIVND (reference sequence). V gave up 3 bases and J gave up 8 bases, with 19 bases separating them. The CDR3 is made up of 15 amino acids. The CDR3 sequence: CASSISVRSGQEAFF. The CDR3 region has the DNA TGTGCCAGTAGTATCTCAGTACGGTCGGGACAAGAAGCTTTCTTT.

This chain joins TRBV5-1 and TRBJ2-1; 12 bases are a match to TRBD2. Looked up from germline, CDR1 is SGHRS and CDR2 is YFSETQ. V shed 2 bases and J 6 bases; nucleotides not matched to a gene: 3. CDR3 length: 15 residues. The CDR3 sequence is CASSLGLAGINEQFF. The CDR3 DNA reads TGCGCCAGCAGCTTAGGACTAGCGGGAATCAATGAGCAGTTCTTC.

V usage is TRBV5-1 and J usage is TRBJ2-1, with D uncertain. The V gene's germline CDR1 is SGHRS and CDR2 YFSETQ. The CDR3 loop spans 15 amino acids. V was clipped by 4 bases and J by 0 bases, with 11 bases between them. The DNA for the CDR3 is TGCGCCAGCAGCCGGCAGGCTGGCTCCTACAATGAGCAGTTCTTC. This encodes CASSRQAGSYNEQFF.

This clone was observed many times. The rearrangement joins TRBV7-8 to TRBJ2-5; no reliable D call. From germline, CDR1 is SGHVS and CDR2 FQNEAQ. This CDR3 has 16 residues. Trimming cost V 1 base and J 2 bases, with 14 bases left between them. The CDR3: CASSLGLGGLQETQYF. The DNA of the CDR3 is TGTGCCAGCAGCTTAGGTTTGGGCGGCTTACAAGAGACCCAGTACTTC.

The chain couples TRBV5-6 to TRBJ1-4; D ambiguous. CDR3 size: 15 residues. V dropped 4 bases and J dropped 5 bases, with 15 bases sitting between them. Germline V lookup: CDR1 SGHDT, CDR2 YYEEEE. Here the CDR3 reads CASSPFQRENEKLFF. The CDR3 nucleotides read TGTGCCAGCAGCCCCTTTCAGAGGGAGAATGAAAAACTGTTTTTT.

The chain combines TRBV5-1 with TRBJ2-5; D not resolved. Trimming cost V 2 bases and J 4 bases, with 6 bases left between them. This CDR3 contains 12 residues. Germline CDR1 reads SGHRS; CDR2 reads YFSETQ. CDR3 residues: CASSFSGETQYF. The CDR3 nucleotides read TGCGCCAGCAGCTTCTCGGGAGAGACCCAGTACTTC.

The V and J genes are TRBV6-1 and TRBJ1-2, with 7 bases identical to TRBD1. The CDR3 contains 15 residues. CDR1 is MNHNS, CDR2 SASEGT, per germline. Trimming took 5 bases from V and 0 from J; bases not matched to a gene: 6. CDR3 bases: TGTGCCAGCAGTCCCACAGGGGCTTCTAACTATGGCTACACCTTC. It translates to CASSPTGASNYGYTF.

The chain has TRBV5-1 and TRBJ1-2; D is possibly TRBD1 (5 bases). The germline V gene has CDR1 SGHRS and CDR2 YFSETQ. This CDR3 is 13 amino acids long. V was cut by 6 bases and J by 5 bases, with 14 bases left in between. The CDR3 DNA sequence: TGCGCCAGCACCCCTGAAGGGGCGTATGGCTACACCTTC. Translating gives CASTPEGAYGYTF.

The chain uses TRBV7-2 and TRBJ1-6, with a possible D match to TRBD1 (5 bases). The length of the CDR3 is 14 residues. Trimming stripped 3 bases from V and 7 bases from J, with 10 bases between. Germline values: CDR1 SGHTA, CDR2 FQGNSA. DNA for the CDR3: TGTGCCAGCAGCTTGGGGACGGAAAATTCACCCCTCCACTTT. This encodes CASSLGTENSPLHF.

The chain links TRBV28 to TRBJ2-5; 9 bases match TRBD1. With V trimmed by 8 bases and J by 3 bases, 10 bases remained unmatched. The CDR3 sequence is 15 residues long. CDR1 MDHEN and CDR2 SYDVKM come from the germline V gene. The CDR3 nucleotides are TGTGCCAGCGTAGATCCCGGACAGGGGAAAGAGACCCAGTACTTC. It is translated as CASVDPGQGKETQYF.

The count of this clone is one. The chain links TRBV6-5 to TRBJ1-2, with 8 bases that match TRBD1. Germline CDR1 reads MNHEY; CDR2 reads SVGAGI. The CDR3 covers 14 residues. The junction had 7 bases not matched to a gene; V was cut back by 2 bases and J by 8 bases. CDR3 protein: CASSYGRGLQGYTF. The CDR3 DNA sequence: TGTGCCAGCAGTTACGGCAGGGGGCTTCAGGGCTACACCTTC.

CDR3 sequence: CASSSLGSLNTGELFF. The CDR3 DNA sequence: TGTGCCAGCAGCTCCCTTGGGAGCTTGAACACCGGGGAGCTGTTTTTT. This chain joins TRBV9 and TRBJ2-2; a weak D match, TRBD2 (5 bases). Per germline, CDR1 SGDLS and CDR2 YYNGEE. The CDR3 is 16 amino acids. V was pared by 4 bases and J by 1 base, with 14 bases between.

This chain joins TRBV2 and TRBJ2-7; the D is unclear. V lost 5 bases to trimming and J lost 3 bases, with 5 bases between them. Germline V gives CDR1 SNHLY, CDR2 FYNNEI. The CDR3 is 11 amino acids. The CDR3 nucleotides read TGTGCCAGCAGTCGCGTCTACGAGCAGTACTTC. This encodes CASSRVYEQYF.

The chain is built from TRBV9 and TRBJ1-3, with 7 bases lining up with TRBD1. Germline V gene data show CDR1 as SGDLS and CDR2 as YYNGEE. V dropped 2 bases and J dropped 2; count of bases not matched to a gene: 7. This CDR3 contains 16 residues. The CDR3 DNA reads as TGTGCCAGCAGCGTCGGGCAGGGGGGGACTGGAAACACCATATATTTT. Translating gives CASSVGQGGTGNTIYF.

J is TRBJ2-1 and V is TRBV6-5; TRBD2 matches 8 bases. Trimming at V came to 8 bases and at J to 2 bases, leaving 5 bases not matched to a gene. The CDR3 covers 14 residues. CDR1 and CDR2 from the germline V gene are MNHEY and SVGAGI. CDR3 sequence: CASRPGGAYNEQFF. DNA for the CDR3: TGTGCCAGCCGCCCCGGGGGGGCCTACAATGAGCAGTTCTTC.

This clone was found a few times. The CDR3 protein is CASSLAAGRPGQGGEQYF. Here the CDR3 DNA reads TGTGCCAGCAGCTTAGCCGCCGGGCGCCCGGGACAGGGGGGAGAGCAGTACTTC. The chain links TRBV7-2 to TRBJ2-7; 11 bases fit TRBD1. CDR1 is SGHTA, CDR2 FQGNSA, per germline. The J segment lost 7 bases and the V segment lost 0 bases, leaving 14 bases of the junction unmatched. This CDR3 region has 18 residues. The full variable domain, in which reference TRBV7-2 and TRBJ2-7 provide the parts outside the CDR3, is GAGVSQSPSNKVTEKGKDVELRCDPISGHTALYWYRQSLGQGLEFLIYFQGNSAPDKSGLPSDRFSAERTGGSVSTLTIQRTQQEDSAVYLCASSLAAGRPGQGGEQYFGPGTRLTVT.

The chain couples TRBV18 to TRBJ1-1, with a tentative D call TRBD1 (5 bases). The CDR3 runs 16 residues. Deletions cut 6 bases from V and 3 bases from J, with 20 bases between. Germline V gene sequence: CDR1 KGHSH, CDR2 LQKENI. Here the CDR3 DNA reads TGTGCCAGCTCCCAAAACCGGGGGATGGAGGACACTGAAGCTTTCTTT. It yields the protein CASSQNRGMEDTEAFF.

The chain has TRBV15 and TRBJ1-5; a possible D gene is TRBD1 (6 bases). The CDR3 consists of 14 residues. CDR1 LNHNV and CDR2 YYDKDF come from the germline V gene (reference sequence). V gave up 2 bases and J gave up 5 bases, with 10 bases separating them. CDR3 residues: CATSRSNRDQPQHF. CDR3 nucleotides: TGTGCCACCAGCAGATCCAACAGGGATCAGCCCCAGCATTTT.

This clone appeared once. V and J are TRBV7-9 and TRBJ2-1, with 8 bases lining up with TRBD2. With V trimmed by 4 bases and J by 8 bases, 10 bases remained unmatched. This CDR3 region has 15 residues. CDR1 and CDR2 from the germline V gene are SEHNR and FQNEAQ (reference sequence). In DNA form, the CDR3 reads TGTGCCAGCAGCTCAGCTGGCGGCGGGGGGTATGAGCAGTTCTTC. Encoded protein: CASSSAGGGGYEQFF.

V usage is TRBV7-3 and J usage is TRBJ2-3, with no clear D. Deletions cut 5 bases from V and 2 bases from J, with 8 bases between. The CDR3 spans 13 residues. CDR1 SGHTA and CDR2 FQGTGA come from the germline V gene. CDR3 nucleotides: TGTGCCAGCAGCGCCTCCTACACAGATACGCAGTATTTT. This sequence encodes CASSASYTDTQYF.

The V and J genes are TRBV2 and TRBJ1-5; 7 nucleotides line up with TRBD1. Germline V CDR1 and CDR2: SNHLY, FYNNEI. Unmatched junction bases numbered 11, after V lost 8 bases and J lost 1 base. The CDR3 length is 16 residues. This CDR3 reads CASGGRQGTSNQPQHF. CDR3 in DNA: TGTGCCAGCGGTGGACGACAGGGCACGAGCAATCAGCCCCAGCATTTT.

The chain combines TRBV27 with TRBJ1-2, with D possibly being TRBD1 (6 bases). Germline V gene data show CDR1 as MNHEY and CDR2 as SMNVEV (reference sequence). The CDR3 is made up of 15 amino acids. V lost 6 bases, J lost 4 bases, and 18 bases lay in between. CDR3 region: CASSPLQGGSYGYTF. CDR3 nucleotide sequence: TGTGCCAGCAGCCCCCTACAAGGGGGATCCTATGGCTACACCTTC.

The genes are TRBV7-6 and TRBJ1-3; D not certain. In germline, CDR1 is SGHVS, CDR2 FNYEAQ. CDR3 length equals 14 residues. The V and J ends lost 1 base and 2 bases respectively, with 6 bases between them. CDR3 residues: CASSLGATGNTIYF. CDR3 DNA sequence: TGTGCCAGCAGCTTAGGAGCTACTGGAAACACCATATATTTT.